This T cell receptor beta chain derives from a study of blood T cell repertoires in COVID-19. CDR1 is SGHNT and CDR2 is YYREEE in the germline V gene (reference sequence). This CDR3 region has 17 residues. The V segment lost 0 bases and the J segment 5 bases; nucleotides outside the gene matches: 10. TCRdb keeps only in-frame clones here, not all; method: immunoSEQ multiplex PCR. The sample contains some 260,000 clones, 70% to 85% of which appear only once. The clonotype was recovered from a woman older than 75 with acute or convalescent COVID-19. The rearrangement joins TRBV5-4 to TRBJ2-1, with TRBD2 matching 8 bases. The sequenced sample was peripheral blood. The CDR3 loop reads CASSLVAGGRTDNEQFF. The CDR3 nucleotides are TGTGCCAGCAGCTTGGTGGCTGGCGGGAGGACCGACAATGAGCAGTTCTTC.